The clone carrying this T cell receptor (beta chain) was recorded at least ten times. The sample belongs to a study of neurological immune-mediated disorders. Per the germline V gene, CDR1 is LNHDA and CDR2 is SQIVND (reference sequence). CDR3 size: 14 residues. Trimming took 5 bases from V and 2 from J, leaving 13 bases between them. TCRdb itself ran the 5' RACE reads through MiXCR, one entry per CDR3 protein. The sample lists roughly 89,000 distinct CDR3 sequences, roughly 2.6% occurring once. This chain uses TRBV19 with TRBJ2-7; D assignment may be TRBD1 or TRBD2 (5 bases each). The receptor was derived from a woman in her 30s with multiple sclerosis. The sequencing sample was made of PBMCs. The CDR3 DNA reads as TGTGCCAGTAGTGTATCGGGACCGACCTACGAGCAGTACTTC. It specifies CASSVSGPTYEQYF.